The T cell receptor beta chain under discussion was sequenced for a study of cytomegalovirus exposure and HLA in healthy donors. Study-level findings and limits: Associated with HLA alleles at 0.05 false discovery rate in a later analysis were some 16,000 TCR beta sequences.

The junction had 6 bases not matched to a gene; V was cut back by 5 bases and J by 5 bases. CDR3 length: 14 residues. Germline-derived CDR1 and CDR2 are MNHEY and SVGAGI. In the case of this clone: The antigen remains unidentified.

Amplification used 60 Vbeta primers and 13 Jbeta primers. TCRdb's copy holds only in-frame clones and misses some; the assay was immunoSEQ multiplex PCR. This table lists 80,000 to 95,000 clones. The receptor's source is a man aged 50-60 years in good health and CMV-seropositive. This rearrangement joins TRBV6-5 to TRBJ2-5; the match to TRBD2 covers 9 bases. Sequences were obtained from PBMCs. The CDR3, as DNA: TGTGCCAGCAGTAATAGCGGGAGCCGGGAGACCCAGTACTTC. This translates into CASSNSGSRETQYF.